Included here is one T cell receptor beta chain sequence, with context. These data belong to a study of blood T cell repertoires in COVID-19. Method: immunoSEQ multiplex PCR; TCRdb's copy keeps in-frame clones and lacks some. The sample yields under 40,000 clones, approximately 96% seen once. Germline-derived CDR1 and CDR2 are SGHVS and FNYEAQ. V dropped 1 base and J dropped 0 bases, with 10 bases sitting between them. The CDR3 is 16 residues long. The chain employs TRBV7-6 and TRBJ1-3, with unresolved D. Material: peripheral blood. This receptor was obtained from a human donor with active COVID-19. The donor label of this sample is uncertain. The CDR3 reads CASSLGTGNSGNTIYF. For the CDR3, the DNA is TGTGCCAGCAGCTTAGGGACGGGGAACTCTGGAAACACCATATATTTT.